Presented here are 7 T cell receptor beta chains from one specimen sequenced in a study of shared T cell receptors in the human thymus. Sequenced by immunoSEQ multiplex PCR; TCRdb stores in-frame clones only, minus some. This sample carries 600,000 or so clones, around 87% of them seen once, and the ten largest clones take more than 0.009%. These records were also assigned to another study, of human thymus T cells.

Sequencing input: thymocytes. The receptors shown here come from a boy under two years old with a congenital heart defect.

This clone occurred a few times. V usage is TRBV30 and J usage is TRBJ1-2; unclear D gene. The CDR3 runs to 13 residues. Germline loops: CDR1 GTSNPN, CDR2 SVGIG (reference sequence). V was shortened by 2 bases and J by 3 bases, with 10 bases between the two germline ends. As DNA, the CDR3 is TGTGCCTGGAGTCCTGAGAACGACTATGGCTACACCTTC. Its protein is CAWSPENDYGYTF.

J is TRBJ2-2 and V is TRBV28; D might be TRBD1 (5 bases). The V end lost 3 bases, the J end lost 4 bases, and 12 bases lay between the germline ends. The V gene's germline CDR1 is MDHEN and CDR2 SYDVKM. This CDR3 region has 15 residues. The CDR3 DNA follows: TGTGCCAGCAGTTTTGCGACAGAACCCACCGGGGAGCTGTTTTTT. This codes for CASSFATEPTGELFF.

This rearrangement joins TRBV13 to TRBJ2-3; 9 bases fit TRBD2. The germline CDR1 and CDR2 sequences are PRHDT and FYEKMQ (reference sequence). With 4 bases clipped from V and 4 bases from J, the junction kept 12 bases outside the gene matches. The CDR3 sequence is 17 residues long. CDR3 in amino acids: CASSYPRAGGQADTQYF. CDR3 DNA: TGTGCCAGCAGCTACCCACGGGCGGGGGGGCAGGCAGATACGCAGTATTTT.

The chain uses TRBV28 and TRBJ1-5; D unclear. Germline loops: CDR1 MDHEN, CDR2 SYDVKM. V gave up 3 bases and J gave up 0 bases, with 12 bases separating them. The CDR3 covers 16 residues. The CDR3 loop reads CASSFIWADSNQPQHF. CDR3 DNA: TGTGCCAGCAGTTTTATTTGGGCAGATAGCAATCAGCCCCAGCATTTT.

The rearrangement joins TRBV28 to TRBJ2-7; no firm D call. V gave up 5 bases and J gave up 3 bases, with 17 bases separating them. The germline CDR1 and CDR2 sequences are MDHEN and SYDVKM. The CDR3 covers 15 residues. The CDR3: CASSLKRLTYYEQYF. CDR3 DNA: TGTGCCAGCAGTCTTAAGAGACTCACCTACTACGAGCAGTACTTC.

The rearrangement joins TRBV10-2 to TRBJ2-7; perhaps TRBD2 as D (5 bases). Trimming shortened V by 2 bases and J by 5 bases, and 19 bases separated the two germline ends. The CDR3 spans 16 residues. The germline V gene has CDR1 WSHSY and CDR2 SAAADI. CDR3: CASSETGRPARDEQYF. CDR3 DNA: TGCGCCAGCAGTGAGACGGGAAGGCCCGCCCGGGACGAGCAGTACTTC.

J is TRBJ1-2 and V is TRBV27; D is perhaps TRBD1 (5 bases). There are 13 residues in the CDR3. Trimming removed 4 bases at V and 5 bases at J, with 11 bases between. Germline loops: CDR1 MNHEY, CDR2 SMNVEV (reference sequence). The CDR3 reads CASSSPSGYGYTF. In nucleotides, the CDR3 is TGTGCCAGCAGTTCCCCCTCAGGGTATGGCTACACCTTC.